These T cell receptor beta chains were read from a single sample in a study of neurological immune-mediated disorders. TCRdb used MiXCR to reprocess the 5' RACE reads, holding one entry per CDR3 protein. The sample lists 75,000 to 90,000 distinct CDR3 sequences; 10% were seen once. The specimen was PBMCs. Every receptor here comes from a man aged 35 to 55 in good health. Both conserved end residues are part of each CDR3. The order of the fields is J gene, clone size, V gene, D gene, CDR3 protein, CDR3 DNA. A D gene is named only where the DNA matches it firmly. Some rows have no size entry. The others give once, few or many, or a class for an expanded clone.

TRBJ2-7 | many | TRBV27 | . | CASSFPGLPTYEQYF | TGTGCCAGCAGTTTCCCTGGCCTACCTACCTACGAGCAGTACTTC
TRBJ1-5 | many | TRBV29-1 | . | CSVEDRGGRSNQPQHF | TGCAGCGTTGAAGATCGAGGAGGGAGGAGCAATCAGCCCCAGCATTTT
TRBJ1-5 | many | TRBV29-1 | . | CSDDGVSRGQPQHF | TGCAGCGACGACGGTGTGTCGAGGGGTCAGCCCCAGCATTTT
TRBJ2-2 | few | TRBV6-6 | . | CASSSLPQNTGELFF | TGTGCCAGCAGTTCCCTCCCACAGAACACCGGGGAGCTGTTTTTT
TRBJ2-5 | few | TRBV20-1 | . | CSASVLEETQYF | TGCAGTGCTAGCGTTTTGGAGGAGACCCAGTACTTC
TRBJ2-3 | many | TRBV6-2/TRBV6-3 | . | CASLPESRLTDTQYF | TGTGCCAGCCTACCCGAAAGTCGTCTCACAGATACGCAGTATTTT
TRBJ1-1 | many | TRBV5-1 | . | CASSLVRRGNVNTEAFF | TGCGCCAGCAGCTTGGTACGCCGGGGGAATGTGAACACTGAAGCTTTCTTT
TRBJ2-2 | many | TRBV27 | . | CASSLNPAGALGTGELFF | TGTGCCAGCAGTTTAAACCCGGCAGGGGCCCTAGGCACCGGGGAGCTGTTTTTT
TRBJ1-5 | many | TRBV6-6 | TRBD1 | CASSYEGAQSFQPQHF | TGTGCCAGCAGTTACGAGGGGGCTCAATCGTTTCAGCCCCAGCATTTT
TRBJ2-5 | many | TRBV6-2/TRBV6-3 | . | CASSSGEMAQYF | TGTGCCAGCAGTTCGGGGGAGATGGCCCAGTACTTC
TRBJ2-1 | . | TRBV6-1 | . | CASSPNTGRRGYNEQFF | TGTGCCAGCAGCCCGAATACGGGGAGACGCGGCTACAATGAGCAGTTCTTC
TRBJ1-1 | many | TRBV5-1 | . | CASMEGPGRSEAFF | TGCGCCAGCATGGAGGGTCCGGGCCGATCTGAAGCTTTCTTT
TRBJ1-1 | many | TRBV20-1 | . | CSARENPGEGPGTEAFF | TGCAGTGCTAGAGAAAACCCAGGGGAGGGGCCGGGGACTGAAGCTTTCTTT
TRBJ2-7 | many | TRBV3-1 | TRBD1 | CASSITGQGGEQYF | TGTGCCAGCAGCATAACGGGACAGGGCGGCGAGCAGTACTTC
TRBJ2-2 | many | TRBV5-1 | TRBD2 | CASGSGTGTGELFF | TGCGCCAGCGGGAGCGGGACGGGCACCGGGGAGCTGTTTTTT
TRBJ2-1 | many | TRBV11-3 | TRBD2 | CASSQLAGGINEQFF | TGTGCCAGCAGCCAACTAGCGGGAGGAATCAATGAGCAGTTCTTC
TRBJ2-7 | many | TRBV29-1 | TRBD1 | CSVEAETGGFGEQYF | TGCAGCGTTGAAGCCGAGACAGGGGGGTTCGGCGAGCAGTACTTC
TRBJ2-3 | many | TRBV11-2 | TRBD2 | CASSLAGLAGADTQYF | TGTGCCAGCAGCTTAGCGGGACTAGCCGGGGCAGATACGCAGTATTTT
TRBJ1-5 | many | TRBV12-3/TRBV12-4 | . | CASRPGGADSNQPQHF | TGTGCCAGCAGGCCTGGTGGGGCAGATAGCAATCAGCCCCAGCATTTT
TRBJ1-1 | many | TRBV9 | TRBD1 | CASSSLVDRGENTEAFF | TGTGCCAGCAGCTCTCTGGTTGACAGGGGGGAAAACACTGAAGCTTTCTTT
TRBJ2-3 | few | TRBV3-1 | TRBD2 | CASSLSSGGAFDTQYF | TGTGCCAGCAGCCTCTCTAGCGGGGGGGCCTTTGATACGCAGTATTTT
TRBJ1-5 | many | TRBV20-1 | . | CSARFGNQPQHF | TGCAGTGCTAGGTTTGGCAATCAGCCCCAGCATTTT